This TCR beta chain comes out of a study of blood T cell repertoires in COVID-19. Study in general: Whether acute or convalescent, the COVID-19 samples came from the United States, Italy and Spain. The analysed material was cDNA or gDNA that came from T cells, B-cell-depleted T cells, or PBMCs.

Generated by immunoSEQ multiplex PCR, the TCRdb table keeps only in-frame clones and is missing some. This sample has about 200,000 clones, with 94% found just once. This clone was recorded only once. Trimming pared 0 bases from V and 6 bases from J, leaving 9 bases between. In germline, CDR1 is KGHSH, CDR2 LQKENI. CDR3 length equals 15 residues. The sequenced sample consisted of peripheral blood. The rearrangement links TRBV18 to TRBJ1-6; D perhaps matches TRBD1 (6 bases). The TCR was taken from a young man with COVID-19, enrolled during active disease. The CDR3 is CASSPPQGPNSPLHF. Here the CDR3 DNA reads TGTGCCAGCTCACCACCACAGGGCCCTAATTCACCCCTCCACTTT.